Below, 5 T cell receptor beta chains from the same sample are listed, as sequenced in a study of OX40 agonist ivuxolimab in advanced cancers. Assay used: immunoSEQ multiplex PCR; TCRdb lists only in-frame clones, some missing. The sample includes about 70,000 clones, about four fifths of them seen just once. Sequences were derived from CD4+ or CD8+ T cells sorted from blood, sampled in a trial of the OX40 agonist ivuxolimab. These receptors were obtained from an adult with an advanced solid tumor such as melanoma, head and neck, liver or kidney cancer.

In its sample, this clone was seen a few times. The chain carries TRBV27 and TRBJ1-5; weak D call: TRBD1 (6 bases). The V and J ends lost 6 bases and 5 bases respectively, with 17 bases between them. The germline CDR1 and CDR2 sequences are MNHEY and SMNVEV (reference sequence). There are 15 residues in the CDR3. The CDR3: CASSSSIRGYQPQHF. As DNA, the CDR3 is TGTGCCAGCAGCTCGAGCATCAGGGGCTATCAGCCCCAGCATTTT.

V and J are TRBV5-1 and TRBJ1-1; no definite D call. V gave up 1 base and J gave up 4 bases, with 14 bases separating them. CDR1 and CDR2 (germline): SGHRS, YFSETQ. CDR3 length: 15 amino acids. CDR3 region: CASSLRPPPGTEAFF. The CDR3, as DNA: TGCGCCAGCAGCTTGCGTCCCCCCCCGGGCACTGAAGCTTTCTTT.

The chain couples TRBV29-1 to TRBJ2-1; 8 bases map to TRBD2. CDR3 length: 14 amino acids. Per germline, CDR1 SQVTM and CDR2 ANQGSEA. V gave up 3 bases and J gave up 4 bases; unmatched junction bases: 5. The CDR3 coding sequence is TGCAGCGTTGACTATAGCGGGGTATACAATGAGCAGTTCTTC. Its translation: CSVDYSGVYNEQFF.

This chain links TRBV21-1 with TRBJ1-5. TRBV21-1 is a recognized pseudogene. The CDR3 sequence is 14 residues long. The CDR3 DNA reads as TGTGCCAGCAGCTCCCAGGGAGACAATCAGCCCCAGCATTTT. The encoded protein is CASSSQGDNQPQHF.

This clone was detected only once. V gene TRBV11-1 combines with J gene TRBJ1-2; possibly TRBD1 for D (6 bases). The CDR3 is made up of 13 amino acids. V lost 5 bases, J lost 8 bases, and 15 bases lay in between. CDR1 is SGHAT, CDR2 FQDESV, per germline (reference sequence). The CDR3 reads CASSTYRVKGYTF. CDR3 in DNA: TGTGCCAGCAGCACGTACAGGGTCAAGGGCTACACCTTC.